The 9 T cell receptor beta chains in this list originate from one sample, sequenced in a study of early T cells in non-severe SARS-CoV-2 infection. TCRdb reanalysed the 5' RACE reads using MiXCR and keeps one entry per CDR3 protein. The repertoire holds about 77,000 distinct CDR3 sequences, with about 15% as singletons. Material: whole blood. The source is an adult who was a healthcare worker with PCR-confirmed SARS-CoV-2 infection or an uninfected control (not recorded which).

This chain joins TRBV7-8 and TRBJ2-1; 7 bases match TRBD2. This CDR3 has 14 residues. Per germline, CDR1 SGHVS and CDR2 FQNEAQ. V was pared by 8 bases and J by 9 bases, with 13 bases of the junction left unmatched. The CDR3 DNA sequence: TGTGCCAGCTCCCGACCCCCGGGGGAGGGTGAGCAGTTCTTC. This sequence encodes CASSRPPGEGEQFF. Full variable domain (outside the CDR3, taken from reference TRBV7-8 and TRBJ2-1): GAGVSQSPRYKVAKRGQDVALRCDPISGHVSLFWYQQALGQGPEFLTYFQNEAQLDKSGLPSDRFFAERPEGSVSTLKIQRTQQEDSAVYLCASSRPPGEGEQFFGPGTRLTVL.

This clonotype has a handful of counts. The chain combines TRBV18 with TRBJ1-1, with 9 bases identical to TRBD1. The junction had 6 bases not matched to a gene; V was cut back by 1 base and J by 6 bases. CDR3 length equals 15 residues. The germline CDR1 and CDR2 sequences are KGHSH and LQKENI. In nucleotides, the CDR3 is TGTGCCAGCTCACCACAGACAGGGGGGTCCCCTGAAGCTTTCTTT. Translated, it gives CASSPQTGGSPEAFF.

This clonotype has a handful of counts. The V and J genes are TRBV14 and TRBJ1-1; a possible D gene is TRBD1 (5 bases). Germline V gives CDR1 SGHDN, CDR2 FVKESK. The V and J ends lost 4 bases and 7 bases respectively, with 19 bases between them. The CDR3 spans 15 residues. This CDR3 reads CASSPIPLGALEAFF. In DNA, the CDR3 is TGTGCCAGCAGCCCCATCCCCCTTGGGGCCCTTGAAGCTTTCTTT.

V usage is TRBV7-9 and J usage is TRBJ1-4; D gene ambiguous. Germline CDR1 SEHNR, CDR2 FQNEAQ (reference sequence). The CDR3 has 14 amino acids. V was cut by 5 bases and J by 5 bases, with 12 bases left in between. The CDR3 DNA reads TGTGCCAGCAGCGAGGGCAGGCCCAATGAAAAACTGTTTTTT. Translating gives CASSEGRPNEKLFF.

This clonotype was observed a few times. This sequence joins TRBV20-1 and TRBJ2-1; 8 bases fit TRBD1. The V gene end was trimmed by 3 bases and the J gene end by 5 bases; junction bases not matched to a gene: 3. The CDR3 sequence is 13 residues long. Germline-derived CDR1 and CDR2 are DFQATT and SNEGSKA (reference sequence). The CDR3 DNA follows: TGCAGTGCTAGGCGGGACAGGAACAATGAGCAGTTCTTC. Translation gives CSARRDRNNEQFF.

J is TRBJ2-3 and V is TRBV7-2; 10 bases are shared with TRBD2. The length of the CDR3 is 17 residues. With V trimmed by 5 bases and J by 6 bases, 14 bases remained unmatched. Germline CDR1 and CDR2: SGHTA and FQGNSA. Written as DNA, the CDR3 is TGTGCCAGCAGCCAAGGGGCTGGGACTAGCGTGAGGGATACGCAGTATTTT. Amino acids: CASSQGAGTSVRDTQYF.

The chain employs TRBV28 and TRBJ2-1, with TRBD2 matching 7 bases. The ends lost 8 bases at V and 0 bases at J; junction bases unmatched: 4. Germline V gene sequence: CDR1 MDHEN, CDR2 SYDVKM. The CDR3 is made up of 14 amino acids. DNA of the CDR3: TGTGCCAGCGGCGGGGGTTTCTCCTACAATGAGCAGTTCTTC. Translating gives CASGGGFSYNEQFF.

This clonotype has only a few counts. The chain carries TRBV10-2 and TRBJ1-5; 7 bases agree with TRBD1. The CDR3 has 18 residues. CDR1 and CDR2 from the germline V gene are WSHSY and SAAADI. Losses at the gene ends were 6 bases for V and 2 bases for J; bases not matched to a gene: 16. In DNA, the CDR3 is TGCGCCAGCAGCCTCGACAGGGAGGTGGGGTCGGGCAATCAGCCCCAGCATTTT. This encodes CASSLDREVGSGNQPQHF.

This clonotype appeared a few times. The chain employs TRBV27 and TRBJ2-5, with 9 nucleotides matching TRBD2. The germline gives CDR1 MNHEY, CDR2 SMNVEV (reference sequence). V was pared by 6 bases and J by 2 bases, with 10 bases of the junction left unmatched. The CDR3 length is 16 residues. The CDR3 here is CASSPLFSGSQETQYF. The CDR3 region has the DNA TGTGCCAGCAGCCCTCTCTTTAGCGGGAGTCAAGAGACCCAGTACTTC.